This entry concerns a single T cell receptor beta chain. Its matching antigen is unknown. Produced via immunoSEQ multiplex PCR; TCRdb's table is partial and in-frame only. Here the sample spans 100,000 or so clones, around 89% being singletons. Germline V gene sequence: CDR1 LNHDA, CDR2 SQIVND (reference sequence). V lost 5 bases and J lost 5; bases outside the gene matches: 5. The CDR3 sequence is 13 residues long. The sample is drawn from a study of T cell responses to AZD1222 COVID-19 vaccine. Study-wide points: Among the donors, most were white British and more were female, and clonal diversity was possibly underestimated.

The sequences come from peripheral blood, collected on day 0 of AZD1222 vaccination. This chain connects TRBV19 to TRBJ1-1; 7 nucleotides agree with TRBD1. The TCR originated in an adult in good health. In DNA form, the CDR3 reads TGTGCCAGTAGTCCTAAGGGGGCTACTGAAGCTTTCTTT. As protein: CASSPKGATEAFF. Variable domain in full (rest from reference TRBV19 and TRBJ1-1): DGGITQSPKYLFRKEGQNVTLSCEQNLNHDAMYWYRQDPGQGLRLIYYSQIVNDFQKGDIAEGYSVSREKKESFPLTVTSAQKNPTAFYLCASSPKGATEAFFGQGTRLTVV.